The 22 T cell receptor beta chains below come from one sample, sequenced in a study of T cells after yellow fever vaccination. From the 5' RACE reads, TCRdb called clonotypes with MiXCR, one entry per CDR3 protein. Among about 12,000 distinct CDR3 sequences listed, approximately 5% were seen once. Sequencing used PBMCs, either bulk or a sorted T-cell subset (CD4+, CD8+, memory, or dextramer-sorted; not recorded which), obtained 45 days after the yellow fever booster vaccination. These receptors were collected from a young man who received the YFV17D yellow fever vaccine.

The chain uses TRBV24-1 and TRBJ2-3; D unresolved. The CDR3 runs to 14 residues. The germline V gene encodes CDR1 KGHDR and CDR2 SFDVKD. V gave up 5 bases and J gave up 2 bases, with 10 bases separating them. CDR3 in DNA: TGTGCCACCAGTGGAGAGAGCCACACAGATACGCAGTATTTT. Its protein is CATSGESHTDTQYF.

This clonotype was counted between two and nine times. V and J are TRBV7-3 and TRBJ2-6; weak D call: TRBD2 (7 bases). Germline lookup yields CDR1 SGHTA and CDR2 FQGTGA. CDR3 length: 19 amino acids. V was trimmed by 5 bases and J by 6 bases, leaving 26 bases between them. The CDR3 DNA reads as TGTGCCAGCAGCCCCACCCCAGGGGAGGGGGATTCTCTGGCCAACGTCCTGACTTTC. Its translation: CASSPTPGEGDSLANVLTF.

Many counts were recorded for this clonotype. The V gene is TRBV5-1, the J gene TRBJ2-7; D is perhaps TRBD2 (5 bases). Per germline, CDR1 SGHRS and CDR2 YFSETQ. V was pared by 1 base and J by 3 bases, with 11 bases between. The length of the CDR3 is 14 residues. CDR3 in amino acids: CASSLYTSGYEQYF. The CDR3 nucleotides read TGCGCCAGCAGCTTGTACACCAGCGGCTACGAGCAGTACTTC.

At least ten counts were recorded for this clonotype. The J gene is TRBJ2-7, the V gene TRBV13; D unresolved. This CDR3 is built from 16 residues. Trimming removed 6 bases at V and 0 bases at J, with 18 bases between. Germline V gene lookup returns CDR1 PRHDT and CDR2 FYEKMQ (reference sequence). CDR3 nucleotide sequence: TGTGCCAGCAGACCAACCGACGGCCCCCACTCCTACGAGCAGTACTTC. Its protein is CASRPTDGPHSYEQYF. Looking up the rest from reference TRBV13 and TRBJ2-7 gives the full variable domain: AAGVIQSPRHLIKEKRETATLKCYPIPRHDTVYWYQQGPGQDPQFLISFYEKMQSDKGSIPDRFSAQQFSDYHSELNMSSLELGDSALYFCASRPTDGPHSYEQYFGPGTRLTVT.

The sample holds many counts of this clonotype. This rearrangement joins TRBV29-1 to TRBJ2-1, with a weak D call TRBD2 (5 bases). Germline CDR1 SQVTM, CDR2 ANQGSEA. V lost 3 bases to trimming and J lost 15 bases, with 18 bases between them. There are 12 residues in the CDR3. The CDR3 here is CSVDAGVSLRFF. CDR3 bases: TGCAGCGTTGATGCCGGGGTCAGTCTTCGGTTCTTC.

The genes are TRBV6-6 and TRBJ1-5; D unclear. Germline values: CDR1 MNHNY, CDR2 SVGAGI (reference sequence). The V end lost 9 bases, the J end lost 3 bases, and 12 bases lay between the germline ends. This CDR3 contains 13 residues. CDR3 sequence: CASYLGDNQPQHF. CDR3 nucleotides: TGTGCCAGTTATCTTGGGGACAATCAGCCCCAGCATTTT.

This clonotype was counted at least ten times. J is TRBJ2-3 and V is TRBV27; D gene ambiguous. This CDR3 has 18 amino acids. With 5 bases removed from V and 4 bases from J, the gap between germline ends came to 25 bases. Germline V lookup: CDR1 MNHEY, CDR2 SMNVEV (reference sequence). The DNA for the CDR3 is TGTGCCAGCAGTACCAGGACGGAAACACCATTAAGGGCAGATACGCAGTATTTT. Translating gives CASSTRTETPLRADTQYF.

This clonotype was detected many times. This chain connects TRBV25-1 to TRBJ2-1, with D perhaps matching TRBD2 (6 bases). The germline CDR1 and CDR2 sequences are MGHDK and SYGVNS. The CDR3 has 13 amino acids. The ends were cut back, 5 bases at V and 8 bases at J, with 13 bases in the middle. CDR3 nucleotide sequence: TGTGCCAGCAGTTTAGTGGCGGGACATGAGCAGTTCTTC. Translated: CASSLVAGHEQFF.

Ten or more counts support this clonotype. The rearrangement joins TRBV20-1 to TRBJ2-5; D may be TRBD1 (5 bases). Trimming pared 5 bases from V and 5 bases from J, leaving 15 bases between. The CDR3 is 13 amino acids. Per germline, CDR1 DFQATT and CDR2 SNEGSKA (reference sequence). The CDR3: CSAYWTPPETQYF. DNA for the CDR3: TGCAGTGCTTATTGGACACCTCCGGAGACCCAGTACTTC.

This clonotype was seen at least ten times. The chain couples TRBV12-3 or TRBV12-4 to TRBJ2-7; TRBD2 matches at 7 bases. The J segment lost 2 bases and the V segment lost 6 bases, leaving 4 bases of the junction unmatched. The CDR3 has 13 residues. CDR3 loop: CASSQGLAYEQYF. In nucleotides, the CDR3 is TGTGCCAGCAGCCAAGGACTAGCCTACGAGCAGTACTTC.

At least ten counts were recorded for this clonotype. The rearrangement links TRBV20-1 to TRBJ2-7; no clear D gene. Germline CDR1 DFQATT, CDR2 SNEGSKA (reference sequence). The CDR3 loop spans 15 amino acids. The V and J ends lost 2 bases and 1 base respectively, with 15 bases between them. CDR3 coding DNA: TGCAGTGCTAGATCGGGTCACACCGGGTCCTACGAGCAGTACTTC. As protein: CSARSGHTGSYEQYF.

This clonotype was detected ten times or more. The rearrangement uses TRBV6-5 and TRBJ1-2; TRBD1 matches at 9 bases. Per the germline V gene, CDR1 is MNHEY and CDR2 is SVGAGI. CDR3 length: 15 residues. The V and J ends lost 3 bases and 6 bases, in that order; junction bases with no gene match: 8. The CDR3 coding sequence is TGTGCCAGCAGTTATTCGACAGGGGGGTTGAATGGCTACACCTTC. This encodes CASSYSTGGLNGYTF.

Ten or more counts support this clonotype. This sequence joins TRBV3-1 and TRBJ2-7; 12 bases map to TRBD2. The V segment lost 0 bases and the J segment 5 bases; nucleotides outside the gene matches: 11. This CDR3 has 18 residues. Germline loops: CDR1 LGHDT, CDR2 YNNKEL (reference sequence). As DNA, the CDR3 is TGTGCCAGCAGCCAAGAGCGATTACGACTAGCGGGAGTCCACGAGCAGTACTTC. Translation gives CASSQERLRLAGVHEQYF.

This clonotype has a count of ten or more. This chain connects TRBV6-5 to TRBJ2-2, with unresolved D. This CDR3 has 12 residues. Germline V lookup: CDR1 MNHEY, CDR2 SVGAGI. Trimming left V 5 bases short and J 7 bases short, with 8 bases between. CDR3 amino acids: CASSHPDGELFF. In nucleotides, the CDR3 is TGTGCCAGCAGTCACCCAGACGGGGAGCTGTTTTTT.

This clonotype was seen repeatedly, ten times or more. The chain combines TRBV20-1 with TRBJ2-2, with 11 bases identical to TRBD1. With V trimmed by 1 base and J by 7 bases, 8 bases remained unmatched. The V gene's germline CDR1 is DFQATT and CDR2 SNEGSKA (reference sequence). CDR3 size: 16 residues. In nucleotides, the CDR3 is TGCAGTGCTAGAGCCCAGGACAGGGGGCCGAACGGGGAGCTGTTTTTT. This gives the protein CSARAQDRGPNGELFF.

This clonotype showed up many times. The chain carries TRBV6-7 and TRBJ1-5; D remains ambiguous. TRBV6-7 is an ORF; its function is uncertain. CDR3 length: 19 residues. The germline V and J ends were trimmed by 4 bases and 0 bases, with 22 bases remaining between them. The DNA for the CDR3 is TGTGCCAGCAGTTTATCCCCCCGGGAGACACCTTATAGCAATCAGCCCCAGCATTTT. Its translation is CASSLSPRETPYSNQPQHF.

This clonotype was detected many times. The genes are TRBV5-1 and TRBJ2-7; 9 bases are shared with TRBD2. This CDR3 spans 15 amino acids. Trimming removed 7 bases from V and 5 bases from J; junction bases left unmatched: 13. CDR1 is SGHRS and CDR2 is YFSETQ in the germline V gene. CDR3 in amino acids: CASGRGASGTDEQYF. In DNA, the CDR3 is TGCGCCAGCGGGAGAGGCGCTAGCGGGACAGACGAGCAGTACTTC. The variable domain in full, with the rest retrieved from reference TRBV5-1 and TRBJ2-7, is KAGVTQTPRYLIKTRGQQVTLSCSPISGHRSVSWYQQTPGQGLQFLFEYFSETQRNKGNFPGRFSGRQFSNSRSEMNVSTLELGDSALYLCASGRGASGTDEQYFGPGTRLTVT.

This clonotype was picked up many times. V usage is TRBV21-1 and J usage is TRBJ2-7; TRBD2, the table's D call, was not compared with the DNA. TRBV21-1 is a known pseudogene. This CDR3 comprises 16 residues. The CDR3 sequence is CASSSLAGDLTYEQYF. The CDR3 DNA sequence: TGTGCCAGCAGCAGTCTAGCCGGGGATTTAACCTACGAGCAGTACTTC.

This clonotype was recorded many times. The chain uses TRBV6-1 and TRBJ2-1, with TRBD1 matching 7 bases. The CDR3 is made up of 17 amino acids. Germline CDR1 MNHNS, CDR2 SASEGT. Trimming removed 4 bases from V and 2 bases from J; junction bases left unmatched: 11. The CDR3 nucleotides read TGTGCCAGCAGTGGGGGCTCCGGGACAGAGACCTACAATGAGCAGTTCTTC. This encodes CASSGGSGTETYNEQFF.

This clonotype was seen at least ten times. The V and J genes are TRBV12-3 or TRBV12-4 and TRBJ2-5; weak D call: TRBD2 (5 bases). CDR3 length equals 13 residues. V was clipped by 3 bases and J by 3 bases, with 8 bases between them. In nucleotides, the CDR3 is TGTGCCAGCAGTTTTCTCGGGGAAGAGACCCAGTACTTC. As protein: CASSFLGEETQYF.

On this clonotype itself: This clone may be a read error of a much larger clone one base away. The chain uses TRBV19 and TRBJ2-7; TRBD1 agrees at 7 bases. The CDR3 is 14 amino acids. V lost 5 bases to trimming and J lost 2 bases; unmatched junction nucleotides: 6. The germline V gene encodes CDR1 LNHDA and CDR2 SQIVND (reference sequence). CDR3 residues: CASSSGTATYEQYF. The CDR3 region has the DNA TGTGCCAGTAGTTCCGGGACAGCTACCTACGAGCAGTACTTC.

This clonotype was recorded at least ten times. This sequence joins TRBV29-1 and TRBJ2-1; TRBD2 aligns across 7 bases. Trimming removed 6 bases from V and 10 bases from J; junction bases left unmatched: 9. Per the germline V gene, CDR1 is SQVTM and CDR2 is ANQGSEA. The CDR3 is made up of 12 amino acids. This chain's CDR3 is CSVGGWGREQFF. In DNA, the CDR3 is TGCAGCGTGGGGGGGTGGGGTCGGGAGCAGTTCTTC.